This T cell receptor beta chain was sequenced in a study of T cell responses to AZD1222 COVID-19 vaccine. Whole-study findings and limits: Sampled repertoires all dated from after the peak T cell response. White British ancestry dominated among donors, who included more females, and clonal diversity was possibly underestimated. Recipients of two AZD1222 doses showed rising Spike-specific TCR breadth and depth.

The CDR3 contains 12 residues. Deletions cut 3 bases from V and 10 bases from J, with 9 bases between. Germline values: CDR1 KGHDR, CDR2 SFDVKD. For this clone: Its antigen remains unidentified.

Second-dose groups at about 4 or about 12 weeks were pooled. Method: immunoSEQ multiplex PCR; TCRdb's copy keeps in-frame clones and lacks some. The table has about 120,000 clones, 86% seen once; the top ten hold approximately 15%. Sequencing used peripheral blood, obtained 28 days after the second AZD1222 dose. The sequence was obtained from an adult who received the AZD1222 COVID-19 vaccine. The chain combines TRBV24-1 with TRBJ2-1, with D tentatively TRBD1 (6 bases). CDR3 sequence (DNA): TGTGCCACCAGTGATATGGACAGAGAGCAGTTCTTC. Translating it yields CATSDMDREQFF.